Described below is a single TCR beta chain sequence and its context. Its matching antigen is unknown. This entry belongs to a study of molecular identifiers for immune sequencing clone quantification. Based on a CD8+CD4-CCR7+CD45RA+ profile, naive CD8 T cells were sorted. TCRdb ran MiXCR on the PCR reads and lists one entry per CDR3 protein. The data show about 320,000 distinct CDR3 sequences, 24% seen once. Findings and caveats of the study: Clonotypes surpassing 20 RNA copies contained over 98% of effector molecules, versus under 1% in naive cells. Spiked Jurkat TCR RNA equal to one cell could reportedly be picked out among some 1 million naive cells.

Germline values: CDR1 MNHEY, CDR2 SMNVEV (reference sequence). The ends were cut back, 2 bases at V and 5 bases at J, with 10 bases in the middle. The length of the CDR3 is 13 residues. The clonotype was recovered from a human donor in good health. Some libraries in this study had Jurkat cell RNA spiked in. Sequenced material: naive CD8+ T cells from blood, with Jurkat cell RNA spiked in. Subset denoted: FACS-sorted CD8+CD4-CCR7+CD45RA+ naive T cells. This sequence joins TRBV27 and TRBJ2-7; D not resolved. The DNA for the CDR3 is TGTGCCAGCAGTTTAGACTCCGCCGACGAGCAGTACTTC. Encoded protein: CASSLDSADEQYF.